This T cell receptor beta chain was retrieved from a study of shared clonotypes between healthy human individuals (dated by TCRdb to about 2020). In the study overall: A few men and a couple of women, aged 18 to 49 years, made up the cohort. Per donor, three plates each were used for CD4 naive and CD4 memory, two for CD8 naive, and one for CD8 memory. Libraries were prepared and TCR repertoires were sequenced by different laboratories using diverse techniques, in order to increase sequencing depth and limit assay-specific biases. Blood TCR repertoires of five healthy adults were deeply sequenced to estimate repertoire size and the extent of clonotype sharing between individuals. Between about 0.94 and 8.9 billion PBMCs per donor were obtained by leukapheresis.

Note on this clone: The antigen this receptor binds is unknown. Base qualities are not provided; no much larger clone lies one nucleotide away.

Healthy HIV-negative adults with no recently reported acute infections or vaccinations were included as donors. Every donor was a Caucasian adult living in Nashville, Tennessee, USA. CD4+ T cells were enriched by magnetic negative selection, after which naive cells were positively selected on CD45RA and the negative fraction was taken as the memory subset. Blood was obtained by leukapheresis, after which PBMCs were separated by Ficoll-Histopaque density gradient centrifugation and cryopreserved in liquid nitrogen vapor phase. Analytical flow cytometry was used to check the purity and quantity of each magnetically sorted T cell population. Each sorted fraction had its genomic DNA isolated and then quantified by UV absorbance on a Nanodrop 2000c. Overall study results and their limits: Compared with non-shared clonotypes, clonotypes shared by all four sorted-subset donors had higher generation probabilities. Sampling was limited to blood, and TCR repertoires in tissue likely differ from TCR repertoires in blood. Across a few donors, around 5.4% of naive CD4, roughly 3.4% of naive CD8, 2% to 2.5% of memory CD4, and under 0.45% of memory CD8 clonotypes were shared. Estimated clonotype richness was generally larger for naive than for memory subsets. Even with the large sequencing depth, rarefaction of the sorted-subset datasets indicated that sequencing was incomplete. Because the study included a small number of donors, the genetic and exposure-history diversity represented was limited. Pairwise subsampling led to the expectation that sequencing depth would affect the degree of clonotype sharing among donors.

V is cut by 3 bases and J by 2 bases, and the space between the germline ends is 13 bases. CDR1 and CDR2 were assigned from the germline V gene (reference sequence) as SEHNR and FQNEAQ. The cysteine opens and the phenylalanine closes a CDR3 of 15 amino acids. The read is trimmed to its CDR3 DNA, 45 bases read in frame from base 1. TCR CDR3 regions were amplified from genomic DNA by multiplex PCR using the deep immunoSEQ assay. Genomic DNA extracted from each cell subset was distributed evenly over all wells of several immunoSEQ 96-well plates, and each plate served as one replicate. For sorted subsets, each replicate PCR was loaded with approximately 200 ng genomic DNA, equivalent to 30,000 to 35,000 T cell genomes. Purified libraries were quantified with a Qubit 3.0 fluorometer, sized on a Bioanalyzer 2100, and re-quantified with the KAPA Library Quantification kit. A separate single-read 150-cycle Illumina NextSeq 550 flow cell was used to sequence each immunoSEQ 96-well plate. Per the authors' processing: The immunoSEQ output contained only junctional sequences without quality scores, so filtering could not match that applied to full-length reads. To assign V/J genes and CDR3, sequences were annotated using PyIR, a Python wrapper for IgBLAST v1.9, with IMGT germline references. Reads were removed for weak V/J assignments (E-value above 1e-6), missing CDR3, stop codons, out-of-frame junctions, or ambiguous translated residues. V3J clonotypes were defined as sequences sharing an identical inferred V gene, J gene, and CDR3 amino acid sequence. The percentage overlap between two repertoires was calculated by dividing the number of shared unique clonotypes by the size of the smaller repertoire. Richness of each repertoire was evaluated using RTK rarefaction, the Chao1 estimator, and Recon v2.1 estimates of unobserved clonotypes. OLGA was used to compute generation probabilities for all TCRbeta clonotypes that the gDNA method yielded from a few donors. TCRdb's version of the immuneACCESS table is confined to in-frame rearrangements and falls short of the full clone set. An unresolved V gene accounts for under half of the shortfall where checked; the remainder is of unknown origin. Clone size and V and J calls were adopted from that table, with D and trimming inferred from the DNA. The table for this sample lists more than 2 million clones; more than 90% of them were counted only once. The ten largest clones take up around 0.13% of the sample.

Sequenced input: naive CD4+ T cells sorted from blood. Explained via the paper, the cell subset or site label denotes: CD45RA+ positively selected. The sequence joins TRBV7-9 to TRBJ2-5; a confident D gene designation cannot be given. The TCR sequence derives from a man aged 18 to 30 in good health. The CDR3 protein is CASSLFRSDQETQYF. In nucleotides, the sequence is TGTGCCAGCAGCTTGTTCCGGAGCGATCAAGAGACCCAGTACTTC.